This T cell receptor beta chain derives from a study of monozygotic twins with inflammatory bowel disease. The study, taken as a whole, reports: Immunosuppressive treatment differences may have increased patient repertoire variability. Individual T cell subtypes were not distinguishable.

The CDR3 length is 17 residues. UMIs that included a 6-nucleotide sample barcode were added by template switching, which took place during cDNA synthesis. Using the 5' RACE reads, TCRdb records one entry per CDR3 protein without DNA. The sample holds fewer than 350,000 distinct CDR3 sequences. A remark on this clonotype: The target antigen is unknown.

This sequence originates from a human donor with ulcerative colitis or Crohn's disease, or a healthy co-twin of an affected twin (not recorded which). V is TRBV12-3 or TRBV12-4 and J is TRBJ2-5; the TCRdb D gene call, TRBD1, has no DNA to confirm it. The sequencing input was blood. CDR3: CASSFLPGQGRGETQYF.